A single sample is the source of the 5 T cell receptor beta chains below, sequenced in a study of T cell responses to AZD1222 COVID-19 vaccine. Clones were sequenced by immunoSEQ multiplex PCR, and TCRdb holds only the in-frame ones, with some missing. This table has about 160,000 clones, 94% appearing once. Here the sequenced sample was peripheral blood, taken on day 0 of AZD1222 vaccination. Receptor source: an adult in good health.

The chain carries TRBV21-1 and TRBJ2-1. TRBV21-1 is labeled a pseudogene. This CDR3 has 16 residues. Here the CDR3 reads CASSKARETLNNEQFF. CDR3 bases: TGTGCCAGCAGCAAAGCTAGGGAAACCCTTAACAATGAGCAGTTCTTC.

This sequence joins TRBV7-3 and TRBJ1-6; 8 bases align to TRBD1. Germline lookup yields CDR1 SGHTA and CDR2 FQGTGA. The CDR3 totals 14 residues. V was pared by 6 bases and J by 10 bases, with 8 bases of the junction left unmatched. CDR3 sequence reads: CASSKDRDRSPLHF. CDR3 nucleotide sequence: TGTGCCAGCAGTAAGGACAGGGATCGGTCACCCCTCCACTTT.

The CDR3 spells CASSLPGTGETEAFF. CDR3 coding DNA: TGTGCCAGCAGCCTCCCAGGGACAGGGGAAACTGAAGCTTTCTTT. The rearrangement joins TRBV7-9 to TRBJ1-1, with 10 bases lining up with TRBD1. CDR3 size: 15 residues. After removal of 5 bases from V and 5 bases from J, the junction contained 8 bases not matched to a gene. The V gene's germline CDR1 is SEHNR and CDR2 FQNEAQ (reference sequence).

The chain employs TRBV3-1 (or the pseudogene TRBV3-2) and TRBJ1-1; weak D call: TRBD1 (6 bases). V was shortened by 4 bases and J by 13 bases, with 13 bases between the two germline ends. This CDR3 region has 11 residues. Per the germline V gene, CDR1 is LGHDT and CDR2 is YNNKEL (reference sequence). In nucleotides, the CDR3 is TGTGCCAGCAGCCGTGGGGGGGCAAATTTCTTT. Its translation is CASSRGGANFF.

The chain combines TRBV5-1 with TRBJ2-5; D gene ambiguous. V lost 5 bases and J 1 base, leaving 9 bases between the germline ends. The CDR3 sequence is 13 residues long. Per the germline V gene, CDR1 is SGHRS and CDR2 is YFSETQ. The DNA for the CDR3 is TGCGCCAGCAGGATACAGCCCCAAGAGACCCAGTACTTC. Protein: CASRIQPQETQYF.